Listed here are 11 T cell receptor beta chains from one sample, sequenced in a study of cytomegalovirus exposure and HLA in healthy donors. The PCR ran on 60 Vbeta and 13 Jbeta primers. The table came from immunoSEQ multiplex PCR; TCRdb's copy has only in-frame clones and leaves some out. The sample includes 98,000 or so clones, 76% seen only once; the top ten take roughly 4.9%. Material: PBMCs. These receptors were taken from a woman under 30 in good health and CMV-seropositive.

This clone showed up just a few times. At one end the junction does not follow the germline gene, possibly because of a read error. The chain combines TRBV7-2 with TRBJ2-7; 11 bases are shared with TRBD2. Germline loops: CDR1 SGHTA, CDR2 FQGNSA. This CDR3 region has 15 residues. The CDR3, as DNA: TGTGCCAGCAGCCTAGCGGGAGGAATCTCCTACGAGCAGTACTTC. It codes for CASSLAGGISYEQYF.

The chain has TRBV5-1 and TRBJ2-5, with 10 bases that match TRBD2. This CDR3 is 16 amino acids long. Germline CDR1 SGHRS, CDR2 YFSETQ. J gave up 5 bases and V 4 bases, and 11 bases lay outside the gene matches. The CDR3 region has the DNA TGCGCCAGCAGCCCAGGGTCTAGCGGGAGAGTGGAGACCCAGTACTTC. The encoded protein is CASSPGSSGRVETQYF.

The V gene is TRBV28, the J gene TRBJ1-5; TRBD1 is a possible D gene (6 bases). V was clipped by 7 bases and J by 5 bases, with 18 bases between them. Germline V gene lookup returns CDR1 MDHEN and CDR2 SYDVKM. The CDR3 runs to 15 residues. Here the CDR3 reads CASTDTGYPDQPQHF. For the CDR3, the DNA is TGTGCCAGCACCGACACAGGGTACCCTGATCAGCCCCAGCATTTT. Together with reference TRBV28 and TRBJ1-5, the CDR3 gives the full variable domain: DVKVTQSSRYLVKRTGEKVFLECVQDMDHENMFWYRQDPGLGLRLIYFSYDVKMKEKGDIPEGYSVSREKKERFSLILESASTNQTSMYLCASTDTGYPDQPQHFGDGTRLSIL.

The V and J genes are TRBV5-1 and TRBJ1-1; 7 bases are a match to TRBD1. Germline loops: CDR1 SGHRS, CDR2 YFSETQ. This CDR3 has 12 amino acids. Germline trimming cut 3 bases from V and 4 bases from J; bases unmatched to any gene: 0. The CDR3 loop is CASSSGGTEAFF. The CDR3 DNA reads TGCGCCAGCAGCTCAGGGGGCACTGAAGCTTTCTTT.

The chain is built from TRBV19 and TRBJ2-7, with 7 positions matching TRBD1. V was clipped by 5 bases and J by 4 bases; unmatched bases: 14. The length of the CDR3 is 16 residues. Per the germline V gene, CDR1 is LNHDA and CDR2 is SQIVND (reference sequence). CDR3 sequence reads: CASSGVGGQRTYEQYF. CDR3 in DNA: TGTGCCAGTAGTGGGGTTGGGGGACAGCGGACGTACGAGCAGTACTTC.

This clone was detected only once. The genes are TRBV2 and TRBJ2-3, with D possibly matching TRBD2 (6 bases). From germline, CDR1 is SNHLY and CDR2 FYNNEI. The CDR3 runs 15 residues. Trimming stripped 6 bases from V and 0 bases from J, with 13 bases between. Written as DNA, the CDR3 is TGTGCCAGCAGCGGGCAGCGGGCAAGCACAGATACGCAGTATTTT. Protein sequence: CASSGQRASTDTQYF.

The rearrangement links TRBV6-5 to TRBJ2-2, with D possibly TRBD2 on 6 matching bases. V dropped 6 bases and J dropped 3 bases, with 11 bases sitting between them. CDR1 and CDR2 (germline): MNHEY, SVGAGI. The CDR3 runs to 14 residues. CDR3 in amino acids: CASRASDYTGELFF. The DNA for the CDR3 is TGTGCCAGCAGGGCTAGCGACTACACCGGGGAGCTGTTTTTT.

The chain recombines TRBV6-1 with TRBJ2-7; tentative D call: TRBD2 (5 bases). Deletions cut 4 bases from V and 6 bases from J, with 7 bases between. CDR1 and CDR2 (germline): MNHNS, SASEGT. The CDR3 consists of 11 residues. The CDR3, as DNA: TGTGCCAGCAGTGCGGGGAGCGAGCAGTACTTC. Protein sequence: CASSAGSEQYF.

This clone was observed a handful of times. V and J are TRBV5-1 and TRBJ1-1; 7 nucleotides line up with TRBD1. The V segment lost 5 bases and the J segment 4 bases; nucleotides outside the gene matches: 11. The CDR3 runs 15 residues. Germline lookup yields CDR1 SGHRS and CDR2 YFSETQ. CDR3 DNA sequence: TGCGCCAGCAGTCTGGCGGAGGGGGCGAGCACTGAAGCTTTCTTT. This sequence encodes CASSLAEGASTEAFF.

This clone has a handful of counts. The chain joins TRBV15 to TRBJ2-7, with 11 bases fitting TRBD2. With V trimmed by 4 bases and J by 0 bases, 2 bases remained unmatched. CDR1 and CDR2 (germline): LNHNV, YYDKDF (reference sequence). The CDR3 is made up of 15 amino acids. The CDR3 region is CATSITSGGSYEQYF. In DNA, the CDR3 is TGTGCCACCAGCATTACTAGCGGGGGCTCCTACGAGCAGTACTTC.

Written as DNA, the CDR3 is TGTGCCAGCAACCCGGGACTCTACGAGCAGTACTTC. It codes for CASNPGLYEQYF. V usage is TRBV6-1 and J usage is TRBJ2-7; a weak D match, TRBD2 (6 bases). The CDR3 spans 12 residues. Trimming left V 7 bases short and J 3 bases short, with 10 bases between. Per the germline V gene, CDR1 is MNHNS and CDR2 is SASEGT.